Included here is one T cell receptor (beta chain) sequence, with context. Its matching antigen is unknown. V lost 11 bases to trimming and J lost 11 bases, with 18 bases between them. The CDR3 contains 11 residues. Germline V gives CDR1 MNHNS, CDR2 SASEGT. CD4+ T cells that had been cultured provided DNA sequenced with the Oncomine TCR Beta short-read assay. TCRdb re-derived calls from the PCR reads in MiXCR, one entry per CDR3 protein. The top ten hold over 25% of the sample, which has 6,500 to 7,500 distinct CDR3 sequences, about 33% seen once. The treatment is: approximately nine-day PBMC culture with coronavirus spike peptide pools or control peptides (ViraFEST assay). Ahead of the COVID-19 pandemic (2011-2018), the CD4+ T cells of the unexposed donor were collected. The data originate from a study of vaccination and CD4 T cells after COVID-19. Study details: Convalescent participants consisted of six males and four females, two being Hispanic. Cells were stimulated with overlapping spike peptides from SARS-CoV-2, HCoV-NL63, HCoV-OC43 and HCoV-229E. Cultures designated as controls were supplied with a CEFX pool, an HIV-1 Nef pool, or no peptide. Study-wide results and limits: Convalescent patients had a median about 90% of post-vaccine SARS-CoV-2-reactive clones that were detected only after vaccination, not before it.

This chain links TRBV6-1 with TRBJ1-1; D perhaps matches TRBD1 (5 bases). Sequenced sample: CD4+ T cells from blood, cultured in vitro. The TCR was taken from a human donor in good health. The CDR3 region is CAVRGVGRAFF. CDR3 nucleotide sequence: TGTGCCGTCAGAGGGGTGGGAAGGGCTTTCTTT.